These 15 T cell receptor beta chains were sequenced from one sample in a study of blood T cell repertoires in COVID-19 (dated by TCRdb to the early 2020s). The library relied on the immunoSEQ multiplex PCR assay. TCRdb re-hosts the immuneACCESS table, in-frame sequences only. Its copies lack some clones; in the studies checked, an unresolved V gene accounts for under half of them, and the cause for the rest is not known. Within this sample are roughly 380,000 clones, with around 85% of them counted one time only. Roughly 3.6% of the sample goes to the ten largest clones. The sample consisted of peripheral blood. The origin of the receptors is a woman younger than 35 with acute or convalescent COVID-19.

The genes are TRBV13 and TRBJ1-4; D ambiguous. Germline CDR1 and CDR2: PRHDT and FYEKMQ (reference sequence). The CDR3 contains 13 residues. V gave up 3 bases and J gave up 10 bases, with 12 bases separating them. The CDR3 DNA reads as TGTGCCAGCAGCTTTGGCCGGGATGGAAAACTGTTTTTT. It codes for CASSFGRDGKLFF.

The V call is TRBV9, the J call TRBJ1-4, with 9 positions matching TRBD1. The germline gives CDR1 SGDLS, CDR2 YYNGEE. V lost 4 bases, J lost 8 bases, and 6 bases stayed unmatched. This CDR3 region has 14 residues. CDR3 sequence: CASSPRTGVEKLFF. Here the CDR3 DNA reads TGTGCCAGCAGCCCAAGGACAGGGGTGGAAAAACTGTTTTTT.

The chain couples TRBV7-2 to TRBJ2-5, with D possibly matching TRBD1 (6 bases). V was trimmed by 4 bases and J by 2 bases, leaving 17 bases between them. In germline, CDR1 is SGHTA, CDR2 FQGNSA. The length of the CDR3 is 16 residues. The CDR3 nucleotides read TGTGCCAGCAGCTCCCCTTGGGACACAGTACAAGAGACCCAGTACTTC. It yields the protein CASSSPWDTVQETQYF.

V usage is TRBV10-3 and J usage is TRBJ2-7; 8 nucleotides line up with TRBD2. Per germline, CDR1 ENHRY and CDR2 SYGVKD. Losses at the gene ends were 2 bases for V and 3 bases for J; bases not matched to a gene: 0. This CDR3 has 13 amino acids. The CDR3 sequence is CAISETSGYEQYF. The CDR3 coding sequence is TGTGCCATCAGTGAGACTAGCGGCTACGAGCAGTACTTC.

The gene calls are TRBV7-3 and TRBJ1-3; 7 positions agree with TRBD1. This CDR3 is 14 amino acids long. Germline V gene data show CDR1 as SGHTA and CDR2 as FQGTGA. The V segment lost 5 bases and the J segment 2 bases; nucleotides outside the gene matches: 3. The CDR3 DNA is TGTGCCAGCAGCCCGACAGGGACTGGAAACACCATATATTTT. It yields the protein CASSPTGTGNTIYF.

This chain links TRBV30 with TRBJ1-1; 7 bases align to TRBD1. Germline V gives CDR1 GTSNPN, CDR2 SVGIG (reference sequence). The junction had 5 bases not matched to a gene; V was cut back by 4 bases and J by 3 bases. The CDR3 is made up of 13 amino acids. The CDR3 sequence: CAWKGDRYTEAFF. Written as DNA, the CDR3 is TGTGCCTGGAAAGGGGACAGATACACTGAAGCTTTCTTT.

The chain employs TRBV11-3 and TRBJ2-2; D not resolved. Germline CDR1 and CDR2: SGHNT and YENEEA. The CDR3 length is 13 residues. V was trimmed by 3 bases and J by 4 bases, leaving 6 bases between them. CDR3: CASSFLSTGELFF. The CDR3 nucleotides read TGTGCCAGCAGCTTCCTATCCACCGGGGAGCTGTTTTTT.

This clone was detected only a few times. V usage is TRBV5-6 and J usage is TRBJ1-4, with D tentatively TRBD1 (5 bases). Trimming cost V 1 base and J 5 bases, with 6 bases left between them. The germline CDR1 and CDR2 sequences are SGHDT and YYEEEE. The CDR3 covers 13 residues. The DNA for the CDR3 is TGTGCCAGCAGCTTGAGACAGAATGAAAAACTGTTTTTT. Residues: CASSLRQNEKLFF.

The CDR3: CASSYSTHGTGNTIYF. CDR3 DNA: TGTGCCAGCAGTTACTCAACCCACGGGACTGGAAACACCATATATTTT. The chain has TRBV6-5 and TRBJ1-3; D not certain. Germline CDR1 MNHEY, CDR2 SVGAGI. The CDR3 loop spans 16 amino acids. V dropped 0 bases and J dropped 2 bases, with 11 bases sitting between them.

This rearrangement joins TRBV1 to TRBJ1-5; TRBD1 was called by the table and not checked on the DNA. TRBV1 has pseudogene status. The CDR3 length is 14 residues. The CDR3 loop is CTSSPQGPNQPQHF. The CDR3 DNA follows: TGCACCAGCAGCCCACAGGGACCAAATCAGCCCCAGCATTTT.

The chain joins TRBV28 to TRBJ1-5; TRBD1 matches 7 bases. The CDR3 spans 17 residues. Germline lookup yields CDR1 MDHEN and CDR2 SYDVKM. J lost 1 base, V lost 8 bases, and 14 bases had no gene match. The CDR3 DNA sequence: TGTGCCAGCGTTTTTAATCAGGGGGTCTGGAGCAATCAGCCCCAGCATTTT. Translating it yields CASVFNQGVWSNQPQHF.

This sequence joins TRBV2 and TRBJ2-3; D remains unclear. The CDR3 is 14 residues long. CDR1 and CDR2 (germline): SNHLY, FYNNEI. V was pared by 3 bases and J by 0 bases, with 7 bases between. For the CDR3, the DNA is TGTGCCAGCAGTGATAGTTCTAGCACAGATACGCAGTATTTT. This sequence encodes CASSDSSSTDTQYF.

The chain uses TRBV7-9 and TRBJ1-1; the D is unclear. V gave up 5 bases and J gave up 4 bases, with 14 bases separating them. CDR1 is SEHNR and CDR2 is FQNEAQ in the germline V gene (reference sequence). CDR3 size: 14 residues. In DNA form, the CDR3 reads TGTGCCAGCAGCCTTACAGCCCCTTCCACTGAAGCTTTCTTT. Amino acid sequence: CASSLTAPSTEAFF.

A single count supports this clone. This rearrangement joins TRBV6-1 to TRBJ1-2; a weak D match, TRBD1 (6 bases). Germline V gene data show CDR1 as MNHNS and CDR2 as SASEGT. CDR3 length: 13 amino acids. V was clipped by 3 bases and J by 5 bases, with 10 bases between them. The CDR3 here is CASSEGARYGYTF. As DNA, the CDR3 is TGTGCCAGCAGTGAGGGGGCACGGTATGGCTACACCTTC.

The table lists this clone with a few counts. This rearrangement joins TRBV7-2 to TRBJ2-3; TRBD2 is a possible D gene (6 bases). The germline V and J ends were trimmed by 11 bases and 0 bases, with 15 bases remaining between them. Germline V lookup: CDR1 SGHTA, CDR2 FQGNSA. The CDR3 extends over 14 amino acids. The CDR3 DNA reads as TGTGCCCCATGGCCGGGGGATAGCACAGATACGCAGTATTTT. This codes for CAPWPGDSTDTQYF.